These 5 T cell receptor beta chains came from one sample sequenced in a study of blood T cell repertoires in COVID-19. TCRdb's copy holds only in-frame clones and misses some; the assay was immunoSEQ multiplex PCR. The table records around 330,000 clones, roughly 85% of them present only once. Specimen: PBMCs or T cells enriched from blood (not recorded which). The receptors were gathered from a woman younger than 45 who had been exposed to COVID-19.

This clone was counted once. The V call is TRBV19, the J call TRBJ1-5; weak D call: TRBD1 (5 bases). Germline-derived CDR1 and CDR2 are LNHDA and SQIVND (reference sequence). The CDR3 contains 15 residues. Trimming shortened V by 4 bases and J by 3 bases, and 13 bases separated the two germline ends. CDR3 residues: CASSRVRGFNQPQHF. In DNA, the CDR3 is TGTGCCAGTAGTAGAGTTAGGGGTTTCAATCAGCCCCAGCATTTT.

This clone was counted a few times. The rearrangement links TRBV28 to TRBJ1-2; a possible D gene is TRBD1 (5 bases). Between the trimmed V and J ends, which lost 7 bases and 2 bases, there was a span of 20 bases. CDR1 is MDHEN, CDR2 SYDVKM, per germline. The CDR3 extends over 16 amino acids. CDR3 DNA sequence: TGTGCCAGCATTTATGGGGGGGGAATTTCGAACTATGGCTACACCTTC. Its translation: CASIYGGGISNYGYTF.

V is TRBV19 and J is TRBJ2-3, with D tentatively TRBD2 (7 bases). Germline CDR1 is LNHDA and CDR2 is SQIVND (reference sequence). The ends were cut back, 8 bases at V and 4 bases at J, with 16 bases in the middle. The CDR3 totals 14 residues. CDR3 in DNA: TGTGCCAGTCGAGGGGGGGCCGGACCAGATACGCAGTATTTT. Translating gives CASRGGAGPDTQYF.

The rearrangement links TRBV6-5 to TRBJ1-1; 8 nucleotides match TRBD1. Germline V gene data show CDR1 as MNHEY and CDR2 as SVGAGI. Trimming cost V 6 bases and J 4 bases; bases outside gene matches: 1. The CDR3 covers 12 residues. Here the CDR3 DNA reads TGTGCCAGCAGCACAGGGGGCACTGAAGCTTTCTTT. It encodes CASSTGGTEAFF.

This clone is a singleton in its sample. This chain connects TRBV5-1 to TRBJ1-2; possibly TRBD1 for D (6 bases). There are 15 residues in the CDR3. Germline V gives CDR1 SGHRS, CDR2 YFSETQ. V lost 0 bases, J lost 10 bases, and 19 bases lay in between. CDR3 DNA: TGCGCCAGCAGCTTGGATTCCGGACAGCCCCGGTCCTACACCTTC. Translation: CASSLDSGQPRSYTF.